A single sample gave rise to the 6 T cell receptor beta chains below, sequenced in a study of T cells expressing NK-cell markers. TCRdb re-analyzed the 5' RACE reads; it lists each CDR3 protein once, without DNA. This sample's table reports 140,000 or so distinct CDR3 sequences. Sequenced: blood T cells: a sorted CD56 or NKG2C T cell subset, CD4+ or CD8+ T cells, or bulk PBMC T cells (not recorded which). The source of these receptors is a man between 18 and 29 years old in good health.

J is TRBJ1-4 and V is TRBV12-3 or TRBV12-4; no DNA is available, so the TRBD1 call from TCRdb remains unchecked. CDR3 size: 17 residues. The CDR3 region is CASSPGLRDSSNEKLFF.

The genes are TRBV12-3 or TRBV12-4 and TRBJ2-7; as DNA is missing, the TRBD2 call by TCRdb cannot be tested. This CDR3 is built from 16 residues. This chain's CDR3 is CASSLSATLPYYEQYF.

The chain carries TRBV5-4 and TRBJ2-1; there is no DNA to check the TCRdb D call of TRBD1. CDR3 length equals 15 residues. CDR1 SGHNT and CDR2 YYREEE come from the germline V gene (reference sequence). This chain's CDR3 is CASGLGGVSYNEQFF.

The chain couples TRBV25-1 to TRBJ2-3; with no DNA, the TCRdb D assignment of TRBD2 cannot be verified. The CDR3 has 14 residues. The germline CDR1 and CDR2 sequences are MGHDK and SYGVNS. CDR3 sequence reads: CASSGSGSTDTQYF.

The chain couples TRBV2 to TRBJ2-1; TCRdb picks TRBD1, but there is no DNA to check that call. This CDR3 spans 14 amino acids. CDR1 SNHLY and CDR2 FYNNEI come from the germline V gene. Here the CDR3 reads CASRGGTPYNEQFF.

The gene calls are TRBV7-9 and TRBJ1-5; TCRdb gives TRBD1 as the D gene, but with no DNA this cannot be confirmed. This CDR3 is 15 amino acids long. CDR1 and CDR2 (germline): SEHNR, FQNEAQ (reference sequence). CDR3 in amino acids: CASSSGDSGNQPQHF. The variable domain in full, completed from reference TRBV7-9 and TRBJ1-5, reads DTGVSQNPRHKITKRGQNVTFRCDPISEHNRLYWYRQTLGQGPEFLTYFQNEAQLEKSRLLSDRFSAERPKGSFSTLEIQRTEQGDSAMYLCASSSGDSGNQPQHFGDGTRLSIL.